This T cell receptor beta chain was recorded in a study of blood T cells in healthy people across ages. Study conclusions and caveats: There was a strong correlation between TCR beta diversity and naive T cell percentage.

A J-beta primer mix and a sample-barcoded 5' primer were used in a second PCR of roughly 6 to 11 cycles. Researchers report that a template-switch adaptor with 12 random nucleotides tagged each cDNA molecule. All samples gave at least 2.5 million CDR3-containing paired-end reads. TCRdb recomputed calls from the 5' RACE reads with MiXCR, one row per CDR3 protein. The sample holds 540,000 or so distinct CDR3 sequences; 25% to 30% are singletons and the top ten take around 20%. This clonotype was seen only a few times. Its target is unknown. One end of the junction does not line up with germline, which may come from a read error. Sequenced material: blood. This TCR derives from a woman in her 70s in good health.

CDR3 coding DNA: TGTGCCAGCAGCTCCCCGGGACACCAAGAGGCCCAGTACTTC. Translated, it gives CASSSPGHQEAQYF. V usage is TRBV5-4 and J usage is TRBJ2-5; a weak D match, TRBD1 (6 bases). The CDR3 is made up of 14 amino acids. Germline CDR1 is SGHNT and CDR2 is YYREEE (reference sequence).